The 11 T cell receptor beta chains below were found in one sample sequenced in a study of cytomegalovirus exposure and HLA in healthy donors. The PCR contained 60 Vbeta and 13 Jbeta primers. Clones were read by immunoSEQ multiplex PCR, and TCRdb kept only the in-frame ones, dropping some. The table lists around 200,000 clones, 75% to 85% of them singletons. Sequenced: PBMCs. These receptors were taken from a boy aged 10-17 years in good health and CMV-seronegative.

The chain joins TRBV5-1 to TRBJ2-3; D possibly corresponds to TRBD2 (6 bases). The CDR3 has 16 amino acids. Germline loops: CDR1 SGHRS, CDR2 YFSETQ. Trimming pared 5 bases from V and 5 bases from J, leaving 21 bases between. CDR3 sequence (DNA): TGCGCCAGCAGGGCCGGGACTTTGAGAGCGGTAGATACGCAGTATTTT. Protein product: CASRAGTLRAVDTQYF.

The gene calls are TRBV6-1 and TRBJ2-7; possibly TRBD2 for D (5 bases). This CDR3 comprises 12 residues. From germline, CDR1 is MNHNS and CDR2 SASEGT. The V end was cut by 4 bases, the J end by 6 bases, with 10 bases between. CDR3 bases: TGTGCCAGCAGTGTGTCCGCGGGCGAGCAGTACTTC. As protein: CASSVSAGEQYF.

The J gene is TRBJ2-5, the V gene TRBV6-1; 7 nucleotides agree with TRBD1. Near its end, the DNA agrees better with TRBJ2-7, so the J call may be wrong. This CDR3 spans 14 amino acids. Germline V lookup: CDR1 MNHNS, CDR2 SASEGT. The CDR3 protein is CASSTHRGPYEQYF. The CDR3 DNA sequence: TGTGCCAGCAGTACCCACAGGGGACCCTACGAGCAGTACTTC.

The chain uses TRBV2 and TRBJ1-2; no firm D call. Looked up from germline, CDR1 is SNHLY and CDR2 is FYNNEI. The germline V and J ends were trimmed by 3 bases and 5 bases, with 7 bases remaining between them. This CDR3 is built from 12 residues. The CDR3 DNA reads as TGTGCCAGCAGTGACCCCGGGTATGGCTACACCTTC. The encoded protein is CASSDPGYGYTF.

The chain is built from TRBV9 and TRBJ1-2; 10 bases line up with TRBD1. This CDR3 is 16 amino acids long. Per the germline V gene, CDR1 is SGDLS and CDR2 is YYNGEE. Trimming removed 3 bases from V and 8 bases from J; junction bases left unmatched: 13. Here the CDR3 reads CASSEPTTGGVRGYTF. In nucleotides, the CDR3 is TGTGCCAGCAGCGAACCTACGACAGGGGGCGTACGCGGCTACACCTTC.

In its sample, this clone was seen once. The same CDR3 can be traced to other DNA sequences in this sample. The genes are TRBV5-1 and TRBJ2-5; D gene ambiguous. CDR1 and CDR2 from the germline V gene are SGHRS and YFSETQ. Trimming took off 3 bases at V and 4 bases at J, with 4 bases between the two ends. The CDR3 has 11 amino acids. The chain's CDR3 is CASSSGETQYF. In DNA, the CDR3 is TGCGCCAGCAGCTCAGGAGAGACCCAGTACTTC.

V gene TRBV25-1 combines with J gene TRBJ1-1, with 8 bases that match TRBD1. The J segment lost 1 base and the V segment lost 4 bases, leaving 14 bases of the junction unmatched. The CDR3 contains 18 residues. CDR1 is MGHDK and CDR2 is SYGVNS in the germline V gene. The CDR3 DNA follows: TGTGCCAGCAGTGGCTTAACTCCGGCCAGGGGGCGGAACACTGAAGCTTTCTTT. Amino acids: CASSGLTPARGRNTEAFF.

The gene calls are TRBV7-6 and TRBJ2-2; maybe TRBD1 (5 bases). V lost 5 bases and J lost 8, with 15 bases in between. The CDR3 totals 14 residues. The germline V gene encodes CDR1 SGHVS and CDR2 FNYEAQ. As DNA, the CDR3 is TGTGCCAGCAGCCGGTTCAGGGTACCAGGGGAGCTGTTTTTT. Its protein is CASSRFRVPGELFF.

CDR3 in DNA: TGTGCCAGCAGCGTAGAAATAGCGACCTCCTACAATGAGCAGTTCTTC. Protein product: CASSVEIATSYNEQFF. The V call is TRBV9, the J call TRBJ2-1; possible D gene TRBD2, 5 bases. Germline V CDR1 and CDR2: SGDLS, YYNGEE. V lost 0 bases and J lost 0, with 10 bases in between. The CDR3 extends over 16 amino acids.

This clone was counted once. V usage is TRBV9 and J usage is TRBJ2-1, with D maybe TRBD1 (6 bases). V was trimmed by 0 bases and J by 1 base, leaving 11 bases between them. The CDR3 totals 16 residues. Germline CDR1 SGDLS, CDR2 YYNGEE. DNA for the CDR3: TGTGCCAGCAGCGTAGGAGGTGGACAGTCCTACAATGAGCAGTTCTTC. This sequence encodes CASSVGGGQSYNEQFF.

The chain has TRBV5-1 and TRBJ2-7, with 10 bases lining up with TRBD1. Germline V gene lookup returns CDR1 SGHRS and CDR2 YFSETQ. The trim removed 4 bases at V and 3 bases at J, leaving 4 bases unmatched. This CDR3 comprises 14 residues. CDR3 nucleotides: TGCGCCAGCAGCGGGGGACAGGGGAGCTACGAGCAGTACTTC. It translates to CASSGGQGSYEQYF.